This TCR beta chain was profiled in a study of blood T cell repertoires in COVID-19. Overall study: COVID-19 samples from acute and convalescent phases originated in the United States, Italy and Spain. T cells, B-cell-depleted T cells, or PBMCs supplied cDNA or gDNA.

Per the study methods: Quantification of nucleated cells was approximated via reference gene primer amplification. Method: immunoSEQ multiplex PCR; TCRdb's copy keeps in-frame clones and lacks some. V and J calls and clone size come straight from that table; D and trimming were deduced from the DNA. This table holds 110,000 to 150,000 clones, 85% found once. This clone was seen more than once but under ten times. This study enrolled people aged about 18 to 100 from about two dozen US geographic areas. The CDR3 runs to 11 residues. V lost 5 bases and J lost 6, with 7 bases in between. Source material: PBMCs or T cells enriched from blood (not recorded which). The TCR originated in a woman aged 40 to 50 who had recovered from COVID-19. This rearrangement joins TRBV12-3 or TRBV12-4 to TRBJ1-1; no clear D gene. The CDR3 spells CASSPQAEAFF. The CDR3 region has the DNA TGTGCCAGCAGTCCCCAGGCTGAAGCTTTCTTT.